Included here is one T cell receptor (beta chain) sequence, with context. Germline CDR1 and CDR2: WSHSY and SAAADI. Trimming cost V 0 bases and J 3 bases, with 6 bases left between them. The length of the CDR3 is 14 residues. The data stem from a study of PD-1 and CTLA-4 blockade in melanoma. TCRdb's copy holds only in-frame clones and misses some; the assay was immunoSEQ multiplex PCR. The sample yields 25,000 to 40,000 clones, about 87% seen once. V usage is TRBV10-2 and J usage is TRBJ2-1; no definite D call. Sequenced material: CD8+ T cells from peripheral blood, taken from a patient given anti-PD-1 treatment. This sequence originates from a human donor with melanoma. CDR3 sequence (DNA): TGCGCCAGCAGTGAGTCGGGGTACTACAATGAGCAGTTCTTC. Translation: CASSESGYYNEQFF.